Presented here are 6 T cell receptor beta chains from one specimen sequenced in a study of cytotoxic CD8 clonotypes in ibrutinib-treated CLL. Sequencing was performed with immunoSEQ multiplex PCR; in TCRdb, only in-frame clones are kept and a portion is missing. The table includes about 140,000 clones, more than 85% detected once. The starting material was PBMCs, obtained after 12 months of ibrutinib treatment. Every receptor here comes from a human donor with chronic lymphocytic leukemia.

The chain recombines TRBV19 with TRBJ2-7; TRBD2 matches 12 bases. V lost 4 bases to trimming and J lost 3 bases; unmatched junction nucleotides: 4. Germline CDR1 LNHDA, CDR2 SQIVND (reference sequence). The CDR3 has 15 amino acids. CDR3 sequence reads: CASSTGLAGFYEQYF. The DNA of the CDR3 is TGTGCCAGTAGTACTGGACTAGCGGGATTCTACGAGCAGTACTTC.

The V call is TRBV19, the J call TRBJ2-2; tentatively, D is TRBD1 or TRBD2 (5 bases each). The CDR3 runs to 14 residues. Trimming stripped 10 bases from V and 1 base from J, with 13 bases between. The V gene's germline CDR1 is LNHDA and CDR2 SQIVND (reference sequence). This CDR3 reads CATPRDGNTGELFF. In nucleotides, the CDR3 is TGTGCCACCCCACGGGACGGGAACACCGGGGAGCTGTTTTTT. The full variable domain, completed using reference TRBV19 and TRBJ2-2, is DGGITQSPKYLFRKEGQNVTLSCEQNLNHDAMYWYRQDPGQGLRLIYYSQIVNDFQKGDIAEGYSVSREKKESFPLTVTSAQKNPTAFYLCATPRDGNTGELFFGEGSRLTVL.

This clone was detected once. The gene calls are TRBV29-1 and TRBJ1-2; TRBD1 matches at 7 bases. Trimming cost V 7 bases and J 7 bases; bases outside gene matches: 21. Per the germline V gene, CDR1 is SQVTM and CDR2 is ANQGSEA. The CDR3 has 16 residues. The CDR3, as DNA: TGCAGCGCATTGGCTTCAGGGGGGATTCGACTTGGTGGCTACACCTTC. Translation gives CSALASGGIRLGGYTF.

This chain connects TRBV6-5 to TRBJ2-2; D is unresolved. This CDR3 is built from 10 residues. Trimming left V 5 bases short and J 8 bases short, with 3 bases between. The germline V gene encodes CDR1 MNHEY and CDR2 SVGAGI. CDR3 coding DNA: TGTGCCAGCAGTAGAGGGGAGCTGTTTTTT. Its protein is CASSRGELFF.

The V gene is TRBV18, the J gene TRBJ2-7; D is unresolved. The V end lost 0 bases, the J end lost 5 bases, and 11 bases lay between the germline ends. The germline gives CDR1 KGHSH, CDR2 LQKENI. CDR3 length: 14 residues. The CDR3 DNA reads as TGTGCCAGCTCACCACCGTCCAGGCCGGACGAGCAGTACTTC. It encodes CASSPPSRPDEQYF. The whole variable domain, filled in from reference TRBV18 and TRBJ2-7, reads NAGVMQNPRHLVRRRGQEARLRCSPMKGHSHVYWYRQLPEEGLKFMVYLQKENIIDESGMPKERFSAEFPKEGPSILRIQQVVRGDSAAYFCASSPPSRPDEQYFGPGTRLTVT.

The rearrangement uses TRBV19 and TRBJ2-7; weak D call: TRBD2 (6 bases). The CDR3 contains 14 residues. Germline V gene lookup returns CDR1 LNHDA and CDR2 SQIVND (reference sequence). Trimming cost V 6 bases and J 1 base, with 13 bases left between them. The CDR3, as DNA: TGTGCCAGTAGGCGGGACGGTGGTTCCTACGAGCAGTACTTC. It encodes CASRRDGGSYEQYF.